This record looks at one T cell receptor beta chain sequence and its context. Its antigen target is currently unknown. Base qualities are missing; no much larger clone stands one base away. This entry belongs to a study of blood T cell repertoires in COVID-19 (dated by TCRdb to the early 2020s). About the investigation overall: Collaborator samples came from the United States, Italy and Spain and covered acute and convalescent phases of COVID-19. Sample metadata almost always included a de-identified subject ID, COVID-19 status, age in years and sex. The samples were drawn from two sources: the first 160 participants of the ongoing ImmuneRACE study, and approximately 1,300 subjects contributed by 6 global collaborators. The repertoires were made available in a free public database intended to serve as a resource for research on the immune response to SARS-CoV-2. Subjects who had been exposed to COVID-19, were actively infected with it, or had recovered from it provided the deeply sampled blood TCRbeta repertoires that made up the dataset. HLA class I and class II types, where available, came from metadata supplied by the sample provider rather than from assay-based typing. The material from the prospective study consisted of cDNA or gDNA derived from T cells, B-cell-depleted T cells, or PBMCs.

CDR1 and CDR2 (MGHRA, YSYEKL) derive from the germline V gene. The CDR3 numbers 17 residues from cysteine through phenylalanine. Only CDR3 DNA remains: 51 bases, in frame from the first base. The germline V and J ends show losses of 4 bases and 4 bases respectively, and no gene match explains 13 bases of the junction. Here is what the overall study found, with its caveats: The quantity of clinical and demographic metadata differed by source and by participant and was supplied without curation.

Whole blood was collected in K2EDTA tubes by collaborating institutions according to the institutions' own protocols. For TCRbeta analysis, collaborators shipped samples as frozen whole blood, isolated PBMCs, or DNA extracted from either of those sample types. TCRbeta CDR3 regions were amplified from genomic DNA by means of the immunoSEQ Assay, a bias-controlled multiplex PCR. The study's own analysis went as follows. Nucleated cell counts per sample were estimated from amplification of reference gene primers within the assay. To quantify the absolute abundance of each unique TCRbeta CDR3 rearrangement, sequence reads were collapsed and filtered. For each sample, productive Simpson clonality was calculated as the square root of Simpson's diversity index across productive rearrangements. The clones in this table, taken by TCRdb from immuneACCESS, are in-frame only. Not every clone is retained; where verified, under half of the shortfall comes from an unresolved V gene, and the cause of the rest is unknown. V, J and clone size are those of that table, while D and trimming were read from the DNA. This sample comprises about 380,000 clones, approximately 81% of them detected only once. The ten largest clones add up to roughly 3.4% of the sample.

Input material: peripheral blood. The sequence was obtained from a woman aged 18 to 35 with acute or convalescent COVID-19. The rearranged chain carries TRBV4-1 and TRBJ2-5; 9 bases in the middle match TRBD1. The DNA is as follows: TGCGCCAGCAGCCCAGCCGGGCGGACAGGGGTTCGAGAGACCCAGTACTTC. This encodes CASSPAGRTGVRETQYF.